This TCR beta chain was identified in a study of T cell repertoires in cytomegalovirus infection. TCRdb re-called the reads through MiXCR, storing one row per CDR3 protein. The sample yields fewer than 550,000 distinct CDR3 sequences, about 11% seen once. The germline V and J ends were trimmed by 3 bases and 7 bases, with 9 bases remaining between them. The CDR3 totals 12 residues. Germline V gives CDR1 MDHEN, CDR2 SYDVKM. Study conclusions and caveats: HLA-C-restricted CMV clonotypes gave the most frequent clonotype in two of eight donors. Totalled public TCR beta family frequency picked out people who carried CMV plus the relevant HLA.

Concerning this clonotype itself: What it binds is not known.

The chain couples TRBV28 to TRBJ1-1; D is unresolved. The receptor comes from a human donor in good health (CMV status not recorded). Some clones in this sample may be carry-over from other donors' samples. Sample: PBMCs. The CDR3 reads CASSFRSLEAFF. In DNA form, the CDR3 reads TGTGCCAGCAGTTTTAGAAGTCTTGAAGCTTTCTTT.